The subject of this entry is one TCR beta chain. These data are taken from a study of shared clonotypes between healthy human individuals. Each subset's genomic DNA was split evenly across several immunoSEQ plates. Produced via immunoSEQ multiplex PCR; TCRdb's table is partial and in-frame only. The sample records approximately 1.4 million clones, 98% being singletons. The investigators split CD4+ cells into a CD45RA+ naive subset and a CD45RA-negative memory subset. Trimming removed 5 bases at V and 3 bases at J, with 20 bases between. The CDR3 is 17 residues long. Germline loops: CDR1 SGHVS, CDR2 FNYEAQ.

V gene TRBV7-6 combines with J gene TRBJ2-1; D tentatively reads TRBD1 or TRBD2 (5 bases each). The clonotype originates from a man aged 30-40 years in good health. Sequenced material: naive CD4+ T cells sorted from blood. The subset is: CD45RA+ positively selected. CDR3 residues: CASSRLMVGVLYNEQFF. DNA for the CDR3: TGTGCCAGCAGCCGACTAATGGTGGGGGTCCTCTACAATGAGCAGTTCTTC. The full variable domain, rest sourced from reference TRBV7-6 and TRBJ2-1, is GAGVSQSPRYKVTKRGQDVALRCDPISGHVSLYWYRQALGQGPEFLTYFNYEAQQDKSGLPNDRFSAERPEGSISTLTIQRTEQRDSAMYRCASSRLMVGVLYNEQFFGPGTRLTVL.